This T cell receptor (beta chain) was sequenced during a study of blood T cells in healthy people across ages. Whole-study findings and limits: Per million T cells, TCR beta diversity dropped roughly linearly as age increased.

In its sample, this clonotype was seen many times. What it binds is unknown. The J segment lost 6 bases and the V segment lost 0 bases, leaving 8 bases of the junction unmatched. This CDR3 spans 15 amino acids. CDR1 and CDR2 from the germline V gene are SGDLS and YYNGEE. For the second PCR, which ran for about 6 to 11 cycles, a sample-barcoded 5' primer and a J-beta primer mix were used. Through a template-switch adaptor with 12 random nucleotides, each cDNA molecule received a tag. TCRdb called the 5' RACE reads again in MiXCR, with one record for every CDR3 protein. This table holds 850,000 or so distinct CDR3 sequences, 29% found once.

The sequenced sample was blood. This chain connects TRBV9 to TRBJ2-7; 8 nucleotides line up with TRBD2. This clonotype was obtained from a woman of 80 years or more in good health. As DNA, the CDR3 is TGTGCCAGCAGCGTAGAGGGCGGGGGGTCGTCCGAGCAGTACTTC. Its translation: CASSVEGGGSSEQYF.